The T cell receptor (beta chain) described here comes from a study of blood T cells in healthy people across ages. The study's findings and limits: From one million sequenced T cells, diversity estimates were lower bounds. As age increased, TCR beta diversity per million T cells fell in a roughly linear fashion.

Germline V lookup: CDR1 SQVTM, CDR2 ANQGSEA. The ends were cut back, 5 bases at V and 5 bases at J, with 6 bases in the middle. There are 10 residues in the CDR3. Points on this clonotype: Its target is not known.

A sample-barcoded 5' primer and a J-beta primer mix were used in a second PCR of roughly 7 to 11 cycles. The study obtained at least 2.5 million CDR3-containing paired-end reads from every sample. TCRdb reprocessed the 5' RACE reads with MiXCR, giving one entry per CDR3 protein. The sample carries about 760,000 distinct CDR3 sequences, more than 50% recorded once. Per sample, extraction of total RNA gave at least 6 micrograms in every case. This sequence was found in a man aged 35-49 years in good health. Sequencing input: blood. This chain links TRBV29-1 with TRBJ1-1; D call uncertain. CDR3 bases: TGCAGCGTTATCAGGACTGAAGCTTTCTTT. It encodes CSVIRTEAFF.